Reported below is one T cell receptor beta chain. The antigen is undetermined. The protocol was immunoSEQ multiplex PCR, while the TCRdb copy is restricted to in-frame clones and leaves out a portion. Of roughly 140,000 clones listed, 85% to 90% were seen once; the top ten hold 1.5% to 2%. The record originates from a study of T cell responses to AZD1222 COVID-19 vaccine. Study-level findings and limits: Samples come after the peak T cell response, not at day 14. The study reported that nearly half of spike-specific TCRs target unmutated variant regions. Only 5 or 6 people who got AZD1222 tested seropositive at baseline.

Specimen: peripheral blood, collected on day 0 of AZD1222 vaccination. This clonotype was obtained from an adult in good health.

CDR3 region: CASADQNEKLFF. The CDR3 DNA reads TGTGCCAGTGCAGACCAGAATGAAAAACTGTTTTTT. This sequence joins TRBV19 and TRBJ1-4; D gene uncertain. The V gene's germline CDR1 is LNHDA and CDR2 SQIVND (reference sequence). This CDR3 comprises 12 residues. V dropped 8 bases and J dropped 5 bases, with 9 bases sitting between them.